The 26 T cell receptor beta chains reported below all come from one sample, sequenced in a study of graft-versus-host responses after intestinal transplantation (dated by TCRdb to the early 2020s). Library preparation was by the immunoSEQ multiplex PCR assay. TCRdb limited this immuneACCESS table to in-frame rearrangements with V and J called. A share of clones is missing; checked studies link under half to unresolved V genes, and the rest is unexplained. Recorded for this sample are around 100,000 clones; more than 85% of them occurred a single time. Together, the top ten hold around 0.96% of the sample. Antigens for these TCRs are unknown. Sample time point, as interpreted from the label and publication: cells obtained before transplantation from donor or recipient. Material: unstimulated CD4+ T cells sorted from spleen or lymph node cells, obtained before intestinal transplant. All receptors come from a human donor who received an intestinal transplant.

The V call is TRBV5-1, the J call TRBJ1-2; D gene unclear. This CDR3 spans 14 amino acids. Germline V gives CDR1 SGHRS, CDR2 YFSETQ. With 0 bases removed from V and 2 bases from J, the gap between germline ends came to 8 bases. CDR3 protein: CASSLDSPNYGYTF. CDR3 nucleotide sequence: TGCGCCAGCAGCTTGGACAGTCCCAACTATGGCTACACCTTC.

V is TRBV5-1 and J is TRBJ1-2; 7 nucleotides align to TRBD1. Per the germline V gene, CDR1 is SGHRS and CDR2 is YFSETQ. This CDR3 region has 13 residues. V dropped 4 bases and J dropped 4; count of bases not matched to a gene: 4. The CDR3 nucleotides are TGCGCCAGCAGCCAGGACAGGCTCTATGGCTACACCTTC. It codes for CASSQDRLYGYTF.

The chain joins TRBV5-6 to TRBJ2-5; 14 bases map to TRBD2. This CDR3 comprises 15 residues. Per germline, CDR1 SGHDT and CDR2 YYEEEE. V was pared by 0 bases and J by 5 bases, with 0 bases of the junction left unmatched. The CDR3 nucleotides are TGTGCCAGCAGCTTGGGACTAGCGGGGGGGGAGACCCAGTACTTC. It is translated as CASSLGLAGGETQYF.

The chain carries TRBV2 and TRBJ2-7; no clear D. Per the germline V gene, CDR1 is SNHLY and CDR2 is FYNNEI. The V and J ends lost 4 bases and 6 bases respectively, with 10 bases between them. This CDR3 region has 12 residues. CDR3: CASSVSTREQYF. CDR3 sequence (DNA): TGTGCCAGCAGTGTGTCAACCCGCGAGCAGTACTTC.

The chain couples TRBV11-2 to TRBJ2-1, with 7 bases matching TRBD2. V lost 6 bases and J lost 10; bases outside the gene matches: 9. This CDR3 contains 13 residues. The germline V gene has CDR1 SGHAT and CDR2 FQNNGV. The CDR3 reads CASRPGLLNEQFF. The CDR3, as DNA: TGTGCCAGCAGGCCGGGACTACTTAACGAGCAGTTCTTC. The entire variable domain, with the rest obtained from reference TRBV11-2 and TRBJ2-1, is as follows: EAGVAQSPRYKIIEKRQSVAFWCNPISGHATLYWYQQILGQGPKLLIQFQNNGVVDDSQLPKDRFSAERLKGVDSTLKIQPAKLEDSAVYLCASRPGLLNEQFFGPGTRLTVL.

The rearrangement joins TRBV5-1 to TRBJ1-6; unclear D gene. Germline-derived CDR1 and CDR2 are SGHRS and YFSETQ. V was clipped by 4 bases and J by 7 bases, with 12 bases between them. This CDR3 has 14 residues. CDR3 DNA: TGCGCCAGCAGCGAGGACGGACCGAATTCACCCCTCCACTTT. This translates into CASSEDGPNSPLHF.

The genes are TRBV5-6 and TRBJ1-5; the D is unclear. CDR1 and CDR2 (germline): SGHDT, YYEEEE. V lost 4 bases, J lost 6 bases, and 14 bases lay in between. The CDR3 is 14 amino acids. The CDR3 protein is CASSPGYRGQPQHF. DNA for the CDR3: TGTGCCAGCAGCCCGGGGTATCGGGGTCAGCCCCAGCATTTT.

V gene TRBV6-6 combines with J gene TRBJ2-3; D is unresolved. Germline values: CDR1 MNHNY, CDR2 SVGAGI (reference sequence). The CDR3 is made up of 12 amino acids. Trimming removed 5 bases at V and 6 bases at J, with 9 bases between. DNA of the CDR3: TGTGCCAGCAGTCCGCCGCGGGATACGCAGTATTTT. It encodes CASSPPRDTQYF.

The chain combines TRBV18 with TRBJ1-6; D is unclear. This CDR3 is 13 amino acids long. Trimming cost V 6 bases and J 6 bases, with 9 bases left between them. Germline assignment: CDR1 KGHSH and CDR2 LQKENI. The CDR3 sequence: CASSQSTNSPLHF. The DNA of the CDR3 is TGTGCCAGCTCCCAAAGTACTAATTCACCCCTCCACTTT.

The table lists this clone with a count of one. The rearrangement links TRBV7-3 to TRBJ2-6; D ambiguous. The length of the CDR3 is 17 residues. The V gene's germline CDR1 is SGHTA and CDR2 FQGTGA. V dropped 5 bases and J dropped 0 bases, with 14 bases sitting between them. The CDR3 is CASSTPLQGSGANVLTF. For the CDR3, the DNA is TGTGCCAGCAGCACCCCCCTACAAGGCTCTGGGGCCAACGTCCTGACTTTC.

The chain recombines TRBV18 with TRBJ1-3; the D gene is possibly TRBD1 (5 bases). Trimming took 0 bases from V and 4 from J, leaving 13 bases between them. CDR3 length: 16 residues. Germline lookup yields CDR1 KGHSH and CDR2 LQKENI. For the CDR3, the DNA is TGTGCCAGCTCACCACCGTCAGAGGGGCCCGGAAACACCATATATTTT. Its translation: CASSPPSEGPGNTIYF.

The chain uses TRBV28 and TRBJ1-5; 7 bases match TRBD1. This CDR3 is built from 17 residues. V trimming: 5 bases; J trimming: 2 bases; junction bases outside the gene matches: 12. The germline gives CDR1 MDHEN, CDR2 SYDVKM. CDR3 DNA sequence: TGTGCCAGCAGTACTTACAGGGGCCAGCGTGGCAATCAGCCCCAGCATTTT. Its protein is CASSTYRGQRGNQPQHF. Full variable domain (remainder filled in from reference TRBV28 and TRBJ1-5): DVKVTQSSRYLVKRTGEKVFLECVQDMDHENMFWYRQDPGLGLRLIYFSYDVKMKEKGDIPEGYSVSREKKERFSLILESASTNQTSMYLCASSTYRGQRGNQPQHFGDGTRLSIL.

The chain couples TRBV18 to TRBJ1-1; possible D gene TRBD1, 5 bases. V was cut by 6 bases and J by 6 bases, with 14 bases left in between. Germline values: CDR1 KGHSH, CDR2 LQKENI. This CDR3 has 13 amino acids. CDR3 coding DNA: TGTGCCAGCTCTTCCCGCGGGGGATCTGAAGCTTTCTTT. It is translated as CASSSRGGSEAFF.

V is TRBV7-9 and J is TRBJ2-5; the D gene is possibly TRBD2 (5 bases). The V end lost 1 base, the J end lost 0 bases, and 9 bases lay between the germline ends. The CDR3 has 15 residues. Germline V gene sequence: CDR1 SEHNR, CDR2 FQNEAQ (reference sequence). The CDR3 DNA is TGTGCCAGCAGCTTAGTATTTAGCGACCAAGAGACCCAGTACTTC. Protein product: CASSLVFSDQETQYF.

The chain is built from TRBV11-2 and TRBJ2-2; D is perhaps TRBD1 (6 bases). Germline values: CDR1 SGHAT, CDR2 FQNNGV. The CDR3 consists of 16 residues. The V gene lost 5 bases and the J gene lost 7 bases, with 20 bases spanning the gap. CDR3 coding DNA: TGTGCCAGCAGCCCGAATCTCAGGGGCGGAGGCGGGGAGCTGTTTTTT. It specifies CASSPNLRGGGGELFF.

CDR3 nucleotides: TGCGCCAGCAGCCCTTTTCGTCCCCATGAGCAGTTCTTC. It yields the protein CASSPFRPHEQFF. J is TRBJ2-1 and V is TRBV10-1; no reliable D call. CDR1 and CDR2 (germline): WNHNN, SYGVQD (reference sequence). The CDR3 consists of 13 residues. The V and J ends lost 6 bases and 8 bases respectively, with 14 bases between them.

V and J are TRBV6-5 and TRBJ1-1; tentative D call: TRBD1 (5 bases). Germline assignment: CDR1 MNHEY and CDR2 SVGAGI. V lost 1 base and J 11 bases, leaving 23 bases between the germline ends. This CDR3 is built from 16 residues. For the CDR3, the DNA is TGTGCCAGCAGTTACTTGCAAACCGGGACTGGCGGGGTCGCTTTCTTT. This gives the protein CASSYLQTGTGGVAFF.

V usage is TRBV5-1 and J usage is TRBJ2-4; D may be TRBD1 or TRBD2 (5 bases each). Germline assignment: CDR1 SGHRS and CDR2 YFSETQ. The CDR3 is 14 amino acids. Trimming cost V 1 base and J 3 bases, with 8 bases left between them. The CDR3 DNA reads TGCGCCAGCAGCTTGCTGGGGGACAAAAACATTCAGTACTTC. Translating gives CASSLLGDKNIQYF.

The chain has TRBV5-1 and TRBJ2-3; 10 positions agree with TRBD2. The CDR3 loop spans 16 amino acids. The V gene's germline CDR1 is SGHRS and CDR2 YFSETQ. The V gene end was trimmed by 2 bases and the J gene end by 2 bases; junction bases not matched to a gene: 5. The CDR3 is CASSFLAGAFTDTQYF. The CDR3 DNA follows: TGCGCCAGCAGCTTTCTAGCGGGGGCCTTCACAGATACGCAGTATTTT.

The table lists this clone with a count of one. V gene TRBV7-3 combines with J gene TRBJ2-7; 9 bases line up with TRBD1. V lost 5 bases to trimming and J lost 3 bases; unmatched junction nucleotides: 5. There are 14 residues in the CDR3. Germline values: CDR1 SGHTA, CDR2 FQGTGA. CDR3 DNA sequence: TGTGCCAGCAGCCCTGGGACAGGGAACTACGAGCAGTACTTC. Its protein product is CASSPGTGNYEQYF.

The V and J genes are TRBV29-1 and TRBJ1-1; 8 bases line up with TRBD1. Looked up from germline, CDR1 is SQVTM and CDR2 is ANQGSEA. J gave up 5 bases and V 5 bases, and 10 bases lay outside the gene matches. This CDR3 is 14 amino acids long. CDR3 sequence reads: CSVFGNTGGTEAFF. The CDR3 DNA sequence: TGCAGCGTTTTTGGGAATACAGGGGGGACTGAAGCTTTCTTT.

The rearrangement joins TRBV18 to TRBJ2-7; possible D gene TRBD2, 5 bases. V was shortened by 1 base and J by 3 bases, with 13 bases between the two germline ends. From germline, CDR1 is KGHSH and CDR2 LQKENI. This CDR3 has 15 residues. CDR3 DNA sequence: TGTGCCAGCTCACCACGCCAGGAGGCACTCTACGAGCAGTACTTC. Translation gives CASSPRQEALYEQYF.

The rearrangement uses TRBV7-9 and TRBJ2-7; tentative D call: TRBD2 (6 bases). The CDR3 runs 15 residues. Trimming pared 2 bases from V and 3 bases from J, leaving 14 bases between. Germline V gene sequence: CDR1 SEHNR, CDR2 FQNEAQ (reference sequence). The CDR3 here is CASSLIAGKVYEQYF. In DNA form, the CDR3 reads TGTGCCAGCAGCTTAATCGCGGGGAAGGTCTACGAGCAGTACTTC.

The chain is built from TRBV6-1 and TRBJ1-2; D is ambiguous. Per the germline V gene, CDR1 is MNHNS and CDR2 is SASEGT. V shed 4 bases and J shed 3 bases, with 6 bases lying between them. The CDR3 extends over 12 amino acids. CDR3 sequence: CASSVADYGYTF. CDR3 DNA sequence: TGTGCCAGCAGTGTGGCAGACTATGGCTACACCTTC.

The chain joins TRBV10-3 to TRBJ2-6, with D perhaps matching TRBD1 (5 bases). The CDR3 totals 16 residues. V was pared by 2 bases and J by 4 bases, with 12 bases between. Germline V CDR1 and CDR2: ENHRY, SYGVKD. Written as DNA, the CDR3 is TGTGCCATCAGTGAGCTCAGGGCGTCCGGGGCCAACGTCCTGACTTTC. Amino acids: CAISELRASGANVLTF.

The chain joins TRBV18 to TRBJ1-3; D gene unclear. CDR3 length equals 12 residues. In germline, CDR1 is KGHSH, CDR2 LQKENI. Trimming removed 2 bases from V and 6 bases from J, with 5 bases in between. The DNA for the CDR3 is TGTGCCAGCTCACCAGGGGTAAACACCATATATTTT. Its translation: CASSPGVNTIYF.